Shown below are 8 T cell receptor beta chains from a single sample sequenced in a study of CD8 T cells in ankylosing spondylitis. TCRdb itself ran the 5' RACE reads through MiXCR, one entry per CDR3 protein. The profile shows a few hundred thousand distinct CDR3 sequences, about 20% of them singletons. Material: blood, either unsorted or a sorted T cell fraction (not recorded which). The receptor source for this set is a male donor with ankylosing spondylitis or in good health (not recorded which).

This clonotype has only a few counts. Here the CDR3 reads CASSFQPDRTYNEQFF. The DNA for the CDR3 is TGTGCCAGCAGTTTCCAACCCGACAGGACGTACAATGAGCAGTTCTTC. The chain is built from TRBV12-3 or TRBV12-4 and TRBJ2-1; tentative D call: TRBD1 (6 bases). V was cut by 3 bases and J by 4 bases, with 16 bases left in between. This CDR3 comprises 16 residues.

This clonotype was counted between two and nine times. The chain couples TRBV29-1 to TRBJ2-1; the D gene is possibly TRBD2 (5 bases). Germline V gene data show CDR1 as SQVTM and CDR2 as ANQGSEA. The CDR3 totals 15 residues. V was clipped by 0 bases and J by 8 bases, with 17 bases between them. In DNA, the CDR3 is TGCAGCGTTGAAGATCGACTACATACCAGAGATGAGCAGTTCTTC. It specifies CSVEDRLHTRDEQFF.

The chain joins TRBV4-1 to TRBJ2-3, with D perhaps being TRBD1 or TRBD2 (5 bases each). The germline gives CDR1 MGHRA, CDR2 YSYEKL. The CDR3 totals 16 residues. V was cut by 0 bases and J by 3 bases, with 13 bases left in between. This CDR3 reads CASSQDPGTWTDTQYF. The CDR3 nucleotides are TGCGCCAGCAGCCAAGATCCTGGGACGTGGACAGATACGCAGTATTTT.

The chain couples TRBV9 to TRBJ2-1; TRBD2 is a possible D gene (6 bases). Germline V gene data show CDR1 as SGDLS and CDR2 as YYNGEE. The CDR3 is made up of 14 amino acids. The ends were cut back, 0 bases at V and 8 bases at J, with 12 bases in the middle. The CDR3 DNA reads TGTGCCAGCAGCGTAGGTGGAGGGGACGATGAGCAGTTCTTC. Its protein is CASSVGGGDDEQFF.

CDR3 nucleotides: TGTGCCAGCAGCCTCCTAGCGGGAAATTTCGATGAGCAGTTCTTC. Amino acid sequence: CASSLLAGNFDEQFF. This sequence joins TRBV7-9 and TRBJ2-1, with 9 positions matching TRBD2. The trim removed 5 bases at V and 8 bases at J, leaving 10 bases unmatched. The CDR3 loop spans 15 amino acids. In germline, CDR1 is SEHNR, CDR2 FQNEAQ (reference sequence).

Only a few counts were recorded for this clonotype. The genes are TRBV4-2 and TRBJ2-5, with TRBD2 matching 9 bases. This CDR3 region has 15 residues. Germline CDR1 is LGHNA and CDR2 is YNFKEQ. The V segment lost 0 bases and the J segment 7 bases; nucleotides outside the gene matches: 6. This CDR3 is CASSQELAGFGTQYF. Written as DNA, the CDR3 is TGTGCCAGCAGCCAAGAACTAGCGGGTTTCGGGACCCAGTACTTC.

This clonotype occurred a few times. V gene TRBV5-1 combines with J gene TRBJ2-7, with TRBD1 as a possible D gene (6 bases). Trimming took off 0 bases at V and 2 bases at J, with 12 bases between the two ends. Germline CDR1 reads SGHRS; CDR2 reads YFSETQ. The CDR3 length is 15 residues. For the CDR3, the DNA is TGCGCCAGCAGCTTGGTGGCAGGGGTGACCTACGAGCAGTACTTC. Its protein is CASSLVAGVTYEQYF.

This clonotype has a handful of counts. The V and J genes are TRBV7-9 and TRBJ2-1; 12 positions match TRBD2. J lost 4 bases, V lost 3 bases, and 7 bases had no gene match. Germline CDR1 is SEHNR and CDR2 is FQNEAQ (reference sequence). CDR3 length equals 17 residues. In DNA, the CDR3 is TGTGCCAGCAGCTTCACGGGACTAGCGGGCGCATACAATGAGCAGTTCTTC. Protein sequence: CASSFTGLAGAYNEQFF.